The T cell receptor (beta chain) under discussion was sequenced for a study of beta chain features in type 1 diabetes. Study-wide context: Across the samples, 107,917,701 sorted cells were examined in total. Study-level findings and limits: All four CD4+ subsets from Type 1 diabetes patients carried moderately but significantly shorter TCRB CDR3s. Researchers reported that naive, central memory and Treg TCRB repertoires appeared more similar in patients than in healthy donors. Still unanswered here is whether HLA type influences TCRB rearrangement.

On this clone: What it binds is not known.

Germline V gene sequence: CDR1 SNHLY, CDR2 FYNNEI. V lost 4 bases and J lost 4, with 13 bases in between. This CDR3 comprises 14 residues. The authors reverse transcribed all of the isolated RNA, so sequencing captured expressed TCRB transcripts. Generated by immunoSEQ multiplex PCR, the TCRdb table keeps only in-frame clones and is missing some. The sample holds about 150,000 clones; 8.5% to 10% are singletons and the top ten take about 0.7%. The sequencing input was central memory CD4+ T cells from blood. This sequence was found in a woman aged 25 to 39 with type 1 diabetes. The chain is built from TRBV2 and TRBJ1-1; no reliable D call. Written as DNA, the CDR3 is TGTGCCAGCAGTGTGATTCCGGGGTCCACTGAAGCTTTCTTT. Translation: CASSVIPGSTEAFF.